The entry below gives a single T cell receptor beta chain sequence along with its context. This entry is derived from a study of blood T cell repertoires in COVID-19. Study background: T cells, B-cell-depleted T cells, or PBMCs provided the cDNA or gDNA that served as material.

This CDR3 is built from 15 residues. Looked up from germline, CDR1 is SGHNT and CDR2 is YYREEE (reference sequence). Between the trimmed V and J ends, which lost 0 bases and 9 bases, there was a span of 16 bases. Residents of approximately 25 US areas, aged roughly 18 to 89 years, made up the participants. Assignments of participants to cohorts depended upon their own reported clinical history. TCRdb's table, derived via immunoSEQ multiplex PCR, lists solely in-frame clones and lacks some. The sample consists of over 130,000 clones, 80% to 90% of them appearing once. Sequenced input: PBMCs or T cells enriched from blood (not recorded which). The chain recombines TRBV5-4 with TRBJ2-1; D perhaps matches TRBD2 (5 bases). The TCR comes from a woman aged 45-60 years with acute COVID-19. In DNA form, the CDR3 reads TGTGCCAGCAGCTTGGGGGTTAGTTTTCGGGGTGAGCAGTTCTTC. Protein product: CASSLGVSFRGEQFF.